This record concerns one T cell receptor beta chain sequence. Its matching antigen is unknown. 60 Vbeta and 13 Jbeta primers were used in PCR. The data were produced by immunoSEQ multiplex PCR, yet TCRdb's version contains in-frame clones alone and is incomplete. The table includes over 100,000 clones, 70% detected once. CDR1 is MNHEY and CDR2 is SMNVEV in the germline V gene (reference sequence). The CDR3 consists of 13 residues. V was clipped by 8 bases and J by 2 bases, with 13 bases between them. This specimen belongs to a study of cytomegalovirus exposure and HLA in healthy donors. Background on the study: An earlier analysis identified 117 million unique TCR beta sequences in 150 million to 200 million T cells. Most genotyped donors, around 86% of about 430, had Caucasian-associated genetic ancestry.

General study results and limits: The study carried out a later analysis of TCR beta sequences. It associated around 17,000 of them with specific HLA alleles at a false discovery rate of 0.05. Later on, a genetic analysis was performed. It linked a missense variant in DCLRE1C with V- and J-gene trimming of TCR beta.

The chain recombines TRBV27 with TRBJ2-7; TRBD1 might be the D (6 bases). This TCR derives from a man between 25 and 39 years old in good health and CMV-seropositive. The material sequenced was PBMCs. The chain's CDR3 is CASGRQVPYEQYF. The CDR3 coding sequence is TGTGCCAGCGGCCGACAGGTCCCCTACGAGCAGTACTTC.